The source of this T cell receptor (beta chain) is a study of T cell responses to AZD1222 COVID-19 vaccine. Study-level results: The donors showed a predominance of white British ancestry and of females, with possible underestimation of clonal diversity. The study reported that nearly half of spike-specific TCRs target unmutated variant regions. No repertoire was sampled before or during the peak T cell response, only after it.

Clones were sequenced by immunoSEQ multiplex PCR, and TCRdb holds only the in-frame ones, with some missing. Counted here are over 100,000 clones, roughly 90% occurring once; the ten biggest clones make up more than 3%. The V gene lost 5 bases and the J gene lost 5 bases, with 12 bases spanning the gap. The CDR3 has 13 amino acids. Points on this clone: What it binds is unknown.

The material was peripheral blood, obtained on day 0 of AZD1222 vaccination. The clonotype comes from an adult in good health. The V and J genes are TRBV12-3 or TRBV12-4 and TRBJ1-1; D perhaps matches TRBD1 (5 bases). The CDR3 reads CASSTLQGTEAFF. CDR3 in DNA: TGTGCCAGCAGTACCCTCCAGGGAACTGAAGCTTTCTTT.